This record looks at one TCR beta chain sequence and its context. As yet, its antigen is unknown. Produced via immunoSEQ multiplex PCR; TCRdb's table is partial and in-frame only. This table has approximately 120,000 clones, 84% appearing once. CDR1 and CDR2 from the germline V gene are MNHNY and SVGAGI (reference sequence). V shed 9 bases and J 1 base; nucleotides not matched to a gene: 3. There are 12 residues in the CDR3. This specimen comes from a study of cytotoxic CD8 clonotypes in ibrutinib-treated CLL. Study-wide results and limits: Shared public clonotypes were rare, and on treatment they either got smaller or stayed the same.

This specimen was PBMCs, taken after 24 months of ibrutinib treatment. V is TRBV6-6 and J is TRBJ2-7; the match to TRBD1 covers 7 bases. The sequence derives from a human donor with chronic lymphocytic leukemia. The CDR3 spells CASRQGSYEQYF. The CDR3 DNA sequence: TGTGCCAGTCGACAGGGATCCTACGAGCAGTACTTC.